Shown below are 9 T cell receptor beta chains from a single sample sequenced in a study of control samples from healthy donors and cancer patients (TCRdb year 2020). The library was made by the immunoSEQ multiplex PCR assay. TCRdb re-hosts the immuneACCESS table, in-frame sequences only. Its copies lack some clones; in the studies checked, an unresolved V gene accounts for under half of them, and the cause for the rest is not known. For this sample the table gives 85,000 to 95,000 clones, of which less than 90% were detected only once. The top ten constitute around 15% of the sample. The sequenced sample was blood. The receptors here all came from a woman aged 70-85 years in good health.

The genes are TRBV5-1 and TRBJ1-1; D gene ambiguous. CDR1 and CDR2 (germline): SGHRS, YFSETQ. CDR3 length equals 13 residues. V lost 4 bases and J lost 7, with 14 bases in between. CDR3 region: CASSPGRTIEAFF. The CDR3 nucleotides read TGCGCCAGCAGCCCCGGACGGACCATTGAAGCTTTCTTT.

The chain uses TRBV9 and TRBJ1-3; a possible D gene is TRBD1 (6 bases). The CDR3 loop spans 15 amino acids. V gave up 3 bases and J gave up 0 bases, with 10 bases separating them. Germline CDR1 reads SGDLS; CDR2 reads YYNGEE. CDR3 residues: CASSGGQHSGNTIYF. In nucleotides, the CDR3 is TGTGCCAGCAGCGGAGGACAGCACTCTGGAAACACCATATATTTT.

Only one count was recorded for this clone. The rearrangement uses TRBV27 and TRBJ1-2; D might be TRBD1 (5 bases). Germline CDR1 and CDR2: MNHEY and SMNVEV (reference sequence). This CDR3 is 12 amino acids long. Deletions cut 3 bases from V and 5 bases from J, with 7 bases between. CDR3 region: CASSFSGYGYTF. Written as DNA, the CDR3 is TGTGCCAGCAGTTTTTCAGGGTATGGCTACACCTTC.

This clone showed up just a few times. The V and J genes are TRBV2 and TRBJ2-1; the match to TRBD2 covers 7 bases. Germline assignment: CDR1 SNHLY and CDR2 FYNNEI. The V segment lost 5 bases and the J segment 8 bases; nucleotides outside the gene matches: 12. The CDR3 is made up of 15 amino acids. The CDR3 DNA reads TGTGCCAGCAGTCACCGGGAGGTTAGATCTCATGAGCAGTTCTTC. It encodes CASSHREVRSHEQFF. Filled out from reference TRBV2 and TRBJ2-1, the complete variable domain reads EPEVTQTPSHQVTQMGQEVILRCVPISNHLYFYWYRQILGQKVEFLVSFYNNEISEKSEIFDDQFSVERPDGSNFTLKIRSTKLEDSAMYFCASSHREVRSHEQFFGPGTRLTVL.

The chain carries TRBV5-6 and TRBJ2-2, with TRBD1 identical over 9 bases. CDR3 length: 16 residues. Germline V gives CDR1 SGHDT, CDR2 YYEEEE. After removal of 1 base from V and 3 bases from J, the junction contained 4 bases not matched to a gene. The CDR3 spells CASSLFRTGDTGELFF. DNA for the CDR3: TGTGCCAGCAGCTTGTTTCGGACAGGGGACACCGGGGAGCTGTTTTTT.

The chain links TRBV6-5 to TRBJ1-2, with a possible D match to TRBD1 (5 bases). V was clipped by 0 bases and J by 8 bases, with 16 bases between them. Germline CDR1 MNHEY, CDR2 SVGAGI. The CDR3 is made up of 15 amino acids. The CDR3 DNA reads TGTGCCAGCAGTTACTCGGGACCCAATATCGACGGCTACACCTTC. Translated, it gives CASSYSGPNIDGYTF.

The chain has TRBV5-1 and TRBJ2-3, with 10 bases that match TRBD2. Losses at the gene ends were 4 bases for V and 4 bases for J; bases not matched to a gene: 15. The CDR3 is made up of 18 amino acids. The germline CDR1 and CDR2 sequences are SGHRS and YFSETQ. The CDR3 is CASSREVWSSGGSDTQYF. CDR3 bases: TGCGCCAGCAGCCGGGAAGTTTGGTCTAGCGGGGGATCAGATACGCAGTATTTT. The full variable domain, its missing parts supplied by reference TRBV5-1 and TRBJ2-3, is KAGVTQTPRYLIKTRGQQVTLSCSPISGHRSVSWYQQTPGQGLQFLFEYFSETQRNKGNFPGRFSGRQFSNSRSEMNVSTLELGDSALYLCASSREVWSSGGSDTQYFGPGTRLTVL.

This clone was picked up a small number of times. The genes are TRBV6-6 and TRBJ1-5, with 9 bases lining up with TRBD1. The CDR3 has 12 amino acids. In germline, CDR1 is MNHNY, CDR2 SVGAGI (reference sequence). Losses at the gene ends were 10 bases for V and 9 bases for J; bases not matched to a gene: 7. The CDR3 loop reads CATTGGPGPQHF. The CDR3 bases are TGTGCCACAACAGGGGGCCCGGGGCCCCAGCATTTT.

The chain employs TRBV5-5 and TRBJ1-5; TRBD1 agrees at 9 bases. The CDR3 runs 17 residues. Germline lookup yields CDR1 SGHKS and CDR2 YYEKEE (reference sequence). The junction had 8 bases not matched to a gene; V was cut back by 4 bases and J by 0 bases. CDR3: CASSPSGTGSSNQPQHF. The CDR3 DNA sequence: TGTGCCAGCAGCCCCTCCGGGACAGGGTCTAGCAATCAGCCCCAGCATTTT.